Here is one T cell receptor beta chain with its context. This specimen belongs to a study of blood T cell repertoires in COVID-19. Background on the study: Spain, Italy and the United States supplied samples that represented acute and convalescent COVID-19.

Data came from immunoSEQ multiplex PCR; TCRdb stores just in-frame clones and leaves some out. The sample holds approximately 270,000 clones, about nine tenths seen once. There are 15 residues in the CDR3. Germline lookup yields CDR1 SEHNR and CDR2 FQNEAQ (reference sequence). Trimming stripped 5 bases from V and 2 bases from J, with 13 bases between. Participants were aged about 18 to 89 years from approximately 25 US areas. The study assigned cohorts using participant-reported clinical history. Sequencing input: PBMCs or T cells enriched from blood (not recorded which). The receptor was derived from a woman aged 25 to 39 with acute COVID-19. The chain couples TRBV7-9 to TRBJ1-5; D perhaps matches TRBD1 (5 bases). The CDR3 loop is CASSKTATGNQPQHF. DNA for the CDR3: TGTGCCAGCAGCAAGACAGCAACCGGCAATCAGCCCCAGCATTTT.